These T cell receptor beta chains were read from a single sample in a study of OX40 agonist ivuxolimab in advanced cancers. The data were produced by immunoSEQ multiplex PCR, yet TCRdb's version contains in-frame clones alone and is incomplete. The sample lists 65,000 to 75,000 clones; roughly 90% were seen once. The sample was CD4+ or CD8+ T cells sorted from blood, taken in a trial of the OX40 agonist ivuxolimab. The origin of the receptors is an adult with an advanced solid tumor such as melanoma, head and neck, liver or kidney cancer. Each CDR3 is given with its conserved first and last residue. Fields, in order: D gene, clone size, V gene, J gene, CDR3 DNA, CDR3 protein. D genes are given only for firm matches. Only part of the rows carry a size: once, few, many, or a class if the clone is expanded.

>TRBD2|NA|TRBV27|TRBJ2-1
TGTGCCAGCAGTTTAGGGACTAGCGGGACCAGCTCCTACAATGAGCAGTTCTTC
CASSLGTSGTSSYNEQFF
>NA|NA|TRBV2|TRBJ1-5
TGTGCCAGCAGGGTCACTCAGCCCCAGCATTTT
CASRVTQPQHF
>NA|NA|TRBV5-4|TRBJ2-3
TGTGCCAGCAGATTCAAACAGGGTAGTATTACTACGCAGTATTTT
CASRFKQGSITTQYF
>NA|NA|TRBV7-3|TRBJ2-5
TGTGCCAGCAGCCCCTCGGGGACTCAAGAGACCCAGTACTTC
CASSPSGTQETQYF
>NA|NA|TRBV27|TRBJ1-5
TGTGCCAGCAGAGGGACACCGAGCAATCAGCCCCAGCATTTT
CASRGTPSNQPQHF
>NA|NA|TRBV7-9|TRBJ2-1
TGTGCCAGCAGCTTAGCAAAGGGTCGGGATGAGCAGTTCTTC
CASSLAKGRDEQFF
>NA|NA|TRBV30|TRBJ1-3
TGTGCCTGGAGTACCGGGACCTCTGGAAACACCATATATTTT
CAWSTGTSGNTIYF
>TRBD2|once|TRBV30|TRBJ2-7
TGTGCCTGGAGTGTACTTAGCGGGGCCCAGTACTTC
CAWSVLSGAQYF
>NA|NA|TRBV28|TRBJ1-5
TGTGCCAGCAGTTTATATATAGGCAATCAGCCCCAGCATTTT
CASSLYIGNQPQHF
>TRBD1|NA|TRBV28|TRBJ1-1
TGTGCCAGCAGTCCCATACAGGGGGCTACTGAAGCTTTCTTT
CASSPIQGATEAFF
>NA|NA|TRBV5-1|TRBJ2-2
TGCGCCAGCATTCGAGACAGCCCCCCCTCCGGGGAGCTGTTTTTT
CASIRDSPPSGELFF
>NA|NA|TRBV5-1|TRBJ1-3
TGCGCCAGCAGCTTGGGGGACTTACCTGGAAACACCATATATTTT
CASSLGDLPGNTIYF
>TRBD1|NA|TRBV6-1|TRBJ1-5
TGTGCCAGCAGTGACCGGGACAGGAGCAATCAGCCCCAGCATTTT
CASSDRDRSNQPQHF
>NA|NA|TRBV5-1|TRBJ1-4
TGCGCCAGCAGCCAAGGCCCCCCTGGCAGGGGTGAAAAACTGTTTTTT
CASSQGPPGRGEKLFF
>NA|NA|TRBV7-6|TRBJ1-1
TGTGCCAGCAGCTTAGCAAAGAGGGGAGGGGACACTGAAGCTTTCTTT
CASSLAKRGGDTEAFF
>NA|NA|TRBV15|TRBJ2-7
TGTGCCACCAGCAATTGGGGTGAGTCCTACGAGCAGTACTTC
CATSNWGESYEQYF
>NA|NA|TRBV7-6|TRBJ2-5
TGTGCCAGCAGCTTAGAGGCCTTCCCCCAAGAGACCCAGTACTTC
CASSLEAFPQETQYF
>TRBD2|NA|TRBV9|TRBJ2-1
TGTGCCAGCAGCGTAGAGCCCCCTGGGGCGGGAGTAAGAAGTGAGCAGTTCTTC
CASSVEPPGAGVRSEQFF
>NA|NA|TRBV25-1|TRBJ2-2
TGTGCCAGCAAGGGCGGGTTTGGGACCGGGGAGCTGTTTTTT
CASKGGFGTGELFF
>NA|NA|TRBV28|TRBJ2-7
TGTGCCAGCAGTTTAAACTACGAGCAGTACTTC
CASSLNYEQYF